This record concerns one T cell receptor beta chain sequence. Its antigen remains unknown. Amplification of TCR beta CDR3 regions was performed using RNA transcripts as template. The HTBI primer set served for first-round RT-PCR of the TCR CDR3. TCRdb reprocessed the multiplex PCR reads via MiXCR and lists one record per CDR3 protein. The sample shows about 590,000 distinct CDR3 sequences, approximately 14% of them seen only once. The sample belongs to a study of T cells in Graves' hyperthyroidism and ophthalmopathy. Study-level results: Most clonotypes expanded in thyroid above 0.001 were likewise present in blood. Ophthalmopathy was model-predicted a median 6.5 months pre-onset.

The ends lost 0 bases at V and 1 base at J; junction bases unmatched: 11. This CDR3 is 20 amino acids long. Germline V gene lookup returns CDR1 LGHNA and CDR2 YNFKEQ. Sample: blood. The V and J genes are TRBV4-2 and TRBJ2-1; 11 nucleotides match TRBD2. The clonotype was recovered from a woman in her 30s with Graves' hyperthyroidism. CDR3 region: CASSQDPGLAVPTSYNEQFF. The CDR3 bases are TGTGCCAGCAGCCAAGACCCGGGACTAGCGGTTCCGACTTCCTACAATGAGCAGTTCTTC.